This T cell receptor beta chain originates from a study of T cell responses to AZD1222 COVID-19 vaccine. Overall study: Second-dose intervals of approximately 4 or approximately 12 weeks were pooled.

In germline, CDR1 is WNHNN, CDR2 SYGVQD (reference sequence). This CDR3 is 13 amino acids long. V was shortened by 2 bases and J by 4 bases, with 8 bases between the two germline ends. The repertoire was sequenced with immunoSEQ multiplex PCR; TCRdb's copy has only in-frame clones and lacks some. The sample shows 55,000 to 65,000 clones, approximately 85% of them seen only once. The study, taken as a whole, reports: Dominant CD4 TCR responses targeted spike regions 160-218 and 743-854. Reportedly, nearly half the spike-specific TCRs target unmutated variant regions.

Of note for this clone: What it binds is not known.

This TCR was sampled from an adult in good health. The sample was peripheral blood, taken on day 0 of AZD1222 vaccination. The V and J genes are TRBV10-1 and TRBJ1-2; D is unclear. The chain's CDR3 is CASSEDISYGYTF. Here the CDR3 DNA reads TGCGCCAGCAGTGAGGACATCTCCTATGGCTACACCTTC.